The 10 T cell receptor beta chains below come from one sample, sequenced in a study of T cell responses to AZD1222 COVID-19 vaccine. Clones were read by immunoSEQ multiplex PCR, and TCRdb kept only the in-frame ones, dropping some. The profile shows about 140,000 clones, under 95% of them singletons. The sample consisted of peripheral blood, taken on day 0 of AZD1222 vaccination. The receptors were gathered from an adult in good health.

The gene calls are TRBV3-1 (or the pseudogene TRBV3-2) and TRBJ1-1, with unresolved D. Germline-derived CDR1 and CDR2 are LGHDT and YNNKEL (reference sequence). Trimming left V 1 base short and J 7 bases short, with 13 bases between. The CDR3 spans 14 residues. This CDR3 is CASSQVSGYGEAFF. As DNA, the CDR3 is TGTGCCAGCAGCCAAGTTTCGGGGTACGGTGAAGCTTTCTTT.

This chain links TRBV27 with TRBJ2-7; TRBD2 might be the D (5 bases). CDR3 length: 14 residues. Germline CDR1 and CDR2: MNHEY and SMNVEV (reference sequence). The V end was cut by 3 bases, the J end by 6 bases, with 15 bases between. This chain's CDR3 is CASSLAGIQGEQYF. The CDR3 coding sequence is TGTGCCAGCAGTTTGGCCGGGATCCAAGGCGAGCAGTACTTC.

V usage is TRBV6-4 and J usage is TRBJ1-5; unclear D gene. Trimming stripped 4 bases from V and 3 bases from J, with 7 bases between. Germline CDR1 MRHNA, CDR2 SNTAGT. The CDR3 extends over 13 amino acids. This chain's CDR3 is CASSAGYNQPQHF. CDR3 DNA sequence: TGTGCCAGCAGTGCGGGCTACAATCAGCCCCAGCATTTT.

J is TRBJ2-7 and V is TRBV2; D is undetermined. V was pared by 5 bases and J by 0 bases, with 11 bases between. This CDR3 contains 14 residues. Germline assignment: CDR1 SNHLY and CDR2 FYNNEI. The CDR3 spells CASSTDGSSYEQYF. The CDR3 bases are TGTGCCAGCAGTACAGACGGGTCCTCCTACGAGCAGTACTTC.

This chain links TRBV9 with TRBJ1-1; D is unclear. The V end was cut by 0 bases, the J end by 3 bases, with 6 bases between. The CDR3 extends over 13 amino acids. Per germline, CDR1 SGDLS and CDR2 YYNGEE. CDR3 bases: TGTGCCAGCAGCGTAGACATATACACTGAAGCTTTCTTT. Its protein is CASSVDIYTEAFF.

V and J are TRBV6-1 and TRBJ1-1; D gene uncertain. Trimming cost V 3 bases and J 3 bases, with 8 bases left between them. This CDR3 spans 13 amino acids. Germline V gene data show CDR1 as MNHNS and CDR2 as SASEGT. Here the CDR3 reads CASSDIRDTEAFF. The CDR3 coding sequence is TGTGCCAGCAGTGACATCCGCGACACTGAAGCTTTCTTT.

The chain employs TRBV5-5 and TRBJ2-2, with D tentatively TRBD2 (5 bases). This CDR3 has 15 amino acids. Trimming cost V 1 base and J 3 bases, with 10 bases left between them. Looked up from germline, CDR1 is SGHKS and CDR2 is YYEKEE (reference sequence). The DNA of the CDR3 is TGTGCCAGCAGCTTGACCGGGATTGACACCGGGGAGCTGTTTTTT. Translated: CASSLTGIDTGELFF. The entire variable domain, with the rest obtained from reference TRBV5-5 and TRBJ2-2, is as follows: DAGVTQSPTHLIKTRGQQVTLRCSPISGHKSVSWYQQVLGQGPQFIFQYYEKEERGRGNFPDRFSARQFPNYSSELNVNALLLGDSALYLCASSLTGIDTGELFFGEGSRLTVL.

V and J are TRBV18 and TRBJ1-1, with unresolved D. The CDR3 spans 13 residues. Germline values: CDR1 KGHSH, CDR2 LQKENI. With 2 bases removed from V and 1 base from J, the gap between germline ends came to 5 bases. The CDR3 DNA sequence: TGTGCCAGCTCACCAATCCAGAACACTGAAGCTTTCTTT. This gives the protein CASSPIQNTEAFF. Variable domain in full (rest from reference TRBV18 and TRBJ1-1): NAGVMQNPRHLVRRRGQEARLRCSPMKGHSHVYWYRQLPEEGLKFMVYLQKENIIDESGMPKERFSAEFPKEGPSILRIQQVVRGDSAAYFCASSPIQNTEAFFGQGTRLTVV.

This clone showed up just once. In DNA form, the CDR3 reads TGTGCCAGCAGCCCGATCCGTACCGGCGAGCAGTACTTC. Translation: CASSPIRTGEQYF. The V call is TRBV7-2, the J call TRBJ2-7, with D unclear. Trimming shortened V by 5 bases and J by 6 bases, and 14 bases separated the two germline ends. The CDR3 has 13 residues. Germline V lookup: CDR1 SGHTA, CDR2 FQGNSA.

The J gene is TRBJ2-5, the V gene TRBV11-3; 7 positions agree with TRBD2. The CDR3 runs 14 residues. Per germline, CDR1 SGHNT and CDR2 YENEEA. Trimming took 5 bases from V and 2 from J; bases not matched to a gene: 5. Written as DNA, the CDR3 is TGTGCCAGCAGCCCCGGGACTATGCAAGAGACCCAGTACTTC. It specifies CASSPGTMQETQYF.